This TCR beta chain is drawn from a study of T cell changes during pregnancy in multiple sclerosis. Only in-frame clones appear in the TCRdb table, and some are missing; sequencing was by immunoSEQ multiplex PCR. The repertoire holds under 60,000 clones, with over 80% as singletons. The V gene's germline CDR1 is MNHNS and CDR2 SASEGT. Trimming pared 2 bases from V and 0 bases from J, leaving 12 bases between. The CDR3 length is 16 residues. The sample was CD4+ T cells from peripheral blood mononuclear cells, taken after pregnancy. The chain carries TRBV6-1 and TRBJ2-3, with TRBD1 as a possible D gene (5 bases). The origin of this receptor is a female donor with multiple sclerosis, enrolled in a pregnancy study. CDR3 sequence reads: CASSEFRGGSTDTQYF. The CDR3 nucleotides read TGTGCCAGCAGTGAATTTAGGGGCGGTAGCACAGATACGCAGTATTTT.